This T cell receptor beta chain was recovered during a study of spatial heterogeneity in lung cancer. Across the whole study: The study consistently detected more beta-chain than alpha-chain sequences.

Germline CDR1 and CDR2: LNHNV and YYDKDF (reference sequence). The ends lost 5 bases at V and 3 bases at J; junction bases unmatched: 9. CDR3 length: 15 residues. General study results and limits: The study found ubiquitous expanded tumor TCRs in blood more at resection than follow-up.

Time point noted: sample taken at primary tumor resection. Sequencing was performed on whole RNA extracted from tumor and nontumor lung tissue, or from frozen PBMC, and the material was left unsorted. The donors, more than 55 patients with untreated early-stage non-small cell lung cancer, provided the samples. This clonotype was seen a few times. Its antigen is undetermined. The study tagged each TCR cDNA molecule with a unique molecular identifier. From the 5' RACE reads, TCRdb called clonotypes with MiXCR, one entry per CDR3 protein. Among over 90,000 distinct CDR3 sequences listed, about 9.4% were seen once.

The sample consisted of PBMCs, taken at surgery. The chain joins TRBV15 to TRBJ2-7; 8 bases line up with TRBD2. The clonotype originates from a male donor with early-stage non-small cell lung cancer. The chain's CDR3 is CATSGPGTRDYEQYF. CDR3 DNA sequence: TGTGCCACCAGCGGTCCCGGGACTAGGGACTACGAGCAGTACTTC.